This note documents a single TCR beta chain sequence. Its antigen is unknown. The data stem from a study of T cells in Graves' hyperthyroidism and ophthalmopathy. Looking at the study overall: Staff took peripheral blood when the initial diagnosis was made, before any treatment began. Findings and caveats of the study: Among clonotypes expanded in thyroid above 0.001, most were also found in blood. Ophthalmopathy and stable hyperthyroidism were separated by a 13 V-J model.

Template material for amplifying TCR beta CDR3 regions consisted of RNA transcripts. TCR CDR3 regions were first amplified by RT-PCR with HTBI primers. TCRdb re-called the multiplex PCR reads through MiXCR, storing one row per CDR3 protein. This table holds about 640,000 distinct CDR3 sequences, about a fifth found once. The CDR3 runs to 15 residues. The germline gives CDR1 PRHDT, CDR2 FYEKMQ (reference sequence). V lost 2 bases to trimming and J lost 3 bases, with 10 bases between them. Uncontrolled infection, other autoimmune disease, pregnancy or lactation barred patients from enrollment. This TCR was recovered from a man between 25 and 39 years old with Graves' ophthalmopathy. The V gene is TRBV13, the J gene TRBJ2-2, with D possibly being TRBD2 (5 bases). Sequencing was carried out using blood. The CDR3 DNA sequence: TGTGCCAGCAGCTTAAGAGGGTCCTACACCGGGGAGCTGTTTTTT. Amino acids: CASSLRGSYTGELFF. Variable domain in full (rest from reference TRBV13 and TRBJ2-2): AAGVIQSPRHLIKEKRETATLKCYPIPRHDTVYWYQQGPGQDPQFLISFYEKMQSDKGSIPDRFSAQQFSDYHSELNMSSLELGDSALYFCASSLRGSYTGELFFGEGSRLTVL.